Below are 4 T cell receptor beta chains sequenced from a single sample in a study of OX40 agonist ivuxolimab in advanced cancers. Here immunoSEQ multiplex PCR was the method, and the copy in TCRdb shows in-frame clones only, minus some. The sample consists of about 37,000 clones, roughly 91% of them appearing once. This material consisted of CD4+ or CD8+ T cells sorted from blood, taken in a trial of the OX40 agonist ivuxolimab. The source of these receptors is an adult with an advanced solid tumor such as melanoma, head and neck, liver or kidney cancer.

The chain is built from TRBV19 and TRBJ1-2; D call uncertain. The CDR3 spans 15 residues. CDR1 and CDR2 from the germline V gene are LNHDA and SQIVND (reference sequence). The ends were cut back, 7 bases at V and 4 bases at J, with 19 bases in the middle. The CDR3 coding sequence is TGTGCCAGTAAGGTTCCGGAGAGGTTTGGCTATGGCTACACCTTC. Translated, it gives CASKVPERFGYGYTF. The full variable domain, with the rest looked up from reference TRBV19 and TRBJ1-2, is DGGITQSPKYLFRKEGQNVTLSCEQNLNHDAMYWYRQDPGQGLRLIYYSQIVNDFQKGDIAEGYSVSREKKESFPLTVTSAQKNPTAFYLCASKVPERFGYGYTFGSGTRLTVV.

The V and J genes are TRBV27 and TRBJ2-5; 7 nucleotides align to TRBD1. Germline V CDR1 and CDR2: MNHEY, SMNVEV (reference sequence). The CDR3 loop spans 15 amino acids. The J segment lost 0 bases and the V segment lost 2 bases, leaving 3 bases of the junction unmatched. The CDR3 reads CASSLLTGYQETQYF. The CDR3 region has the DNA TGTGCCAGCAGTTTACTGACAGGGTACCAAGAGACCCAGTACTTC.

This clone appeared a few times. The chain carries TRBV7-3 and TRBJ1-1; a weak D match, TRBD1 (5 bases). Trimming pared 5 bases from V and 4 bases from J, leaving 11 bases between. The CDR3 is 13 amino acids. Germline V gene sequence: CDR1 SGHTA, CDR2 FQGTGA. CDR3 sequence (DNA): TGTGCCAGCAGCGCAGGACAAGGCACTGAAGCTTTCTTT. Its translation is CASSAGQGTEAFF.

The chain joins TRBV2 to TRBJ2-1; D not certain. Germline V gene data show CDR1 as SNHLY and CDR2 as FYNNEI. The CDR3 is 12 amino acids. The V and J ends lost 4 bases and 3 bases respectively, with 4 bases between them. The CDR3 protein is CASSGDYNEQFF. The DNA for the CDR3 is TGTGCCAGCAGTGGGGACTACAATGAGCAGTTCTTC.